This T cell receptor (beta chain) derives from a study of T-cell memory formation after mild COVID-19. Study-level background: Largely, the TCR clusters proved donor specific. Study conclusions and caveats: Some clones that responded turned up in pre-infection memory, which suggests that cross-reactive memory joined in. Contracting CD8+ clones were enriched in EMRA, CD4+ mainly in CM and EM.

UMIs and sample barcodes were carried by the TCR alpha and TCR beta cDNA libraries that 5'RACE produced using constant-segment primers. TCRdb re-called the 5' RACE reads through MiXCR, storing one row per CDR3 protein. The sample holds approximately 260,000 distinct CDR3 sequences, roughly 18% seen once. There are a few counts of this clonotype. Its specificity is not known. This CDR3 is built from 15 residues. Germline values: CDR1 MNHNY, CDR2 SVGAGI (reference sequence). The ends lost 6 bases at V and 5 bases at J; junction bases unmatched: 10. The chain uses TRBV6-6 and TRBJ1-1, with TRBD1 matching over 9 bases. The sequenced material came from PBMCs or a T cell subset sorted from them (not recorded which). The sequence came from a man between 18 and 35 years old who had mild COVID-19 (a few samples of this study predate the infection). Cell type and time point are not known. DNA of the CDR3: TGTGCCAGCAGGAGGGACAGGGAAGGGGGGACTGAAGCTTTCTTT. Its translation: CASRRDREGGTEAFF.